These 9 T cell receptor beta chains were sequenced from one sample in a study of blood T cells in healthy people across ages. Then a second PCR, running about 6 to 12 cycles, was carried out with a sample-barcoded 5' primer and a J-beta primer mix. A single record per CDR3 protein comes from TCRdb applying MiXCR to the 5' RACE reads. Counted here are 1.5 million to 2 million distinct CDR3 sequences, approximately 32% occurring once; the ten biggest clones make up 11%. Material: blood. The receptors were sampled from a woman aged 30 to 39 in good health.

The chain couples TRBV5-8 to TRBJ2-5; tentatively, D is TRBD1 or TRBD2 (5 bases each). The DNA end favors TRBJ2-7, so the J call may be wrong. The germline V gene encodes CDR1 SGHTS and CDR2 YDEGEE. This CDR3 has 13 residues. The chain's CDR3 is CASSPRRGGEQYF. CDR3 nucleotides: TGTGCCAGCAGCCCTCGCCGGGGCGGCGAGCAGTACTTC.

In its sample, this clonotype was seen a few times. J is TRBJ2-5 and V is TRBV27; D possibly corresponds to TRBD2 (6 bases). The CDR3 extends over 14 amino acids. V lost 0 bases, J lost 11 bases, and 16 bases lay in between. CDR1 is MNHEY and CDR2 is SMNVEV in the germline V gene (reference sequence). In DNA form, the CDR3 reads TGTGCCAGCAGTTTATCTACAGGCGGGAATGAGCAGTACTTC. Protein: CASSLSTGGNEQYF.

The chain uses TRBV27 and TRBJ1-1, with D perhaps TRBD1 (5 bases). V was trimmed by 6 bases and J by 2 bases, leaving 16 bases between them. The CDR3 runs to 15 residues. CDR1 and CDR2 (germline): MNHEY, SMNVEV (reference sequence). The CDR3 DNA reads TGTGCCAGCAGAGAATTACAGGTACTTAACACTGAAGCTTTCTTT. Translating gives CASRELQVLNTEAFF.

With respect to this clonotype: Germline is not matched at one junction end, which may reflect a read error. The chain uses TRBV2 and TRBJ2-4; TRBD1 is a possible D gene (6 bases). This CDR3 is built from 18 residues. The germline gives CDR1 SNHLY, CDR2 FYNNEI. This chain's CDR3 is CASTLDLGTSLARNIQYF. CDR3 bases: TGTGCCAGTACGCTTGACCTTGGGACAAGCCTAGCCAGAAACATTCAGTACTTC.

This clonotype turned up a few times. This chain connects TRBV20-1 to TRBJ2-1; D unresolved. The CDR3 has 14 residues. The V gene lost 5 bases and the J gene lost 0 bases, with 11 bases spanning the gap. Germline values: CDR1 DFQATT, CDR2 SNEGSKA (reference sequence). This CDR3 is CSAQDPSSYNEQFF. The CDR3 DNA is TGCAGTGCTCAGGACCCGAGCTCCTACAATGAGCAGTTCTTC.

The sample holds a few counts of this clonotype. The CDR3 sequence is CASTLRTNSGNTIYF. The CDR3 nucleotides read TGTGCCAGCACCCTTAGAACAAACTCTGGAAACACCATATATTTT. The gene calls are TRBV12-3 or TRBV12-4 and TRBJ1-3; the D is unclear. Trimming stripped 7 bases from V and 0 bases from J, with 13 bases between. This CDR3 spans 15 amino acids.

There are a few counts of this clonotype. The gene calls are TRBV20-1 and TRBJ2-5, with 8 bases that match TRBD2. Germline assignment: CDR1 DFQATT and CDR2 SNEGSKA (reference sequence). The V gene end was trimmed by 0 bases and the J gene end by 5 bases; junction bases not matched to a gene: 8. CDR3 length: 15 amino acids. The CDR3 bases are TGCAGTGCTAGAGATCGGGAGGGGGTCGGGGAGACCCAGTACTTC. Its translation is CSARDREGVGETQYF.

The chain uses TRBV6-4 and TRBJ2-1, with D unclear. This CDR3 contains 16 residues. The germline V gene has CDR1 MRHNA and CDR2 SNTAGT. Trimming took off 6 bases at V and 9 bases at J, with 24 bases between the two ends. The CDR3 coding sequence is TGTGCCAGCAGGCCCGACTGGGCGGACCGTACCGGTGAGCAGTTCTTC. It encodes CASRPDWADRTGEQFF.

The CDR3 DNA follows: TGTGCCAGCAGCCGGACAGGGGGTCGGCAAGAGACCCAGTACTTC. It yields the protein CASSRTGGRQETQYF. This chain uses TRBV3-1 with TRBJ2-5; TRBD1 matches 10 bases. Per germline, CDR1 LGHDT and CDR2 YNNKEL (reference sequence). The CDR3 loop spans 15 amino acids. Trimming removed 4 bases from V and 2 bases from J; junction bases left unmatched: 4.